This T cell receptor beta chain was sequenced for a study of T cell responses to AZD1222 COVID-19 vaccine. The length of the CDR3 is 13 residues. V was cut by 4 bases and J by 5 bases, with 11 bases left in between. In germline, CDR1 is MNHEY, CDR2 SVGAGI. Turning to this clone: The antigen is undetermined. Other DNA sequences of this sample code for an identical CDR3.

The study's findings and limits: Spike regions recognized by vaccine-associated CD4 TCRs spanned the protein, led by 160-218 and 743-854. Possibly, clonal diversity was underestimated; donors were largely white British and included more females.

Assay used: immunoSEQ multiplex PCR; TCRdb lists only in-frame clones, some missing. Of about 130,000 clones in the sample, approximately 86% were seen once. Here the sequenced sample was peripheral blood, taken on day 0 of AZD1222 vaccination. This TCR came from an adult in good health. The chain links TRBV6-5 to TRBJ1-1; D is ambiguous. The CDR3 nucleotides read TGTGCCAGCAGTTTTTCAGGTGGAACTGAAGCTTTCTTT. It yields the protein CASSFSGGTEAFF.